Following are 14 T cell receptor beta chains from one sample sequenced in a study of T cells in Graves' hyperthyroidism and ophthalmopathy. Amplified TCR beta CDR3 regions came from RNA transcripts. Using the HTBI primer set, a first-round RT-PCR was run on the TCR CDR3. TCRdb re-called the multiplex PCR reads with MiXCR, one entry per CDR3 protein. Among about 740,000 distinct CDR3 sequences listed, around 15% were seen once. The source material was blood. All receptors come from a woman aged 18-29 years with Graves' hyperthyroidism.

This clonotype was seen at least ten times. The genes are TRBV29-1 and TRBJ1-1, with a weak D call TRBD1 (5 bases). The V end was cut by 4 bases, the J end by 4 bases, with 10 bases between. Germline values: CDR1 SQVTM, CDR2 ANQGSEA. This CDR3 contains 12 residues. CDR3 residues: CSVGAGFTEAFF. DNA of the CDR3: TGCAGCGTTGGTGCAGGGTTCACTGAAGCTTTCTTT. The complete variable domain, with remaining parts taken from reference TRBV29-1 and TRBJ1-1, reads SAVISQKPSRDICQRGTSLTIQCQVDSQVTMMFWYRQQPGQSLTLIATANQGSEATYESGFVIDKFPISRPNLTFSTLTVSNMSPEDSSIYLCSVGAGFTEAFFGQGTRLTVV.

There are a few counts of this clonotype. CDR3 amino acids: CAISEPGQKSYEQYF. CDR3 nucleotide sequence: TGTGCCATCAGTGAGCCGGGACAAAAATCCTACGAGCAGTACTTC. The chain combines TRBV10-3 with TRBJ2-7; the D gene is possibly TRBD1 (6 bases). The CDR3 is made up of 15 amino acids. V was pared by 2 bases and J by 1 base, with 12 bases between. CDR1 ENHRY and CDR2 SYGVKD come from the germline V gene.

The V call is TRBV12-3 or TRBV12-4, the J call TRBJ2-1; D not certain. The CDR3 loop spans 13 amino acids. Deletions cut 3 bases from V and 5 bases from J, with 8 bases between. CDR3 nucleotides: TGTGCCAGCAGTTTTAATACCGACAATGAGCAGTTCTTC. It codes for CASSFNTDNEQFF.

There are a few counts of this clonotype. CDR3 sequence: CAEGRDPGELFF. Here the CDR3 DNA reads TGTGCCGAAGGCAGGGATCCCGGGGAGCTGTTTTTT. This sequence joins TRBV10-3 and TRBJ2-2, with TRBD1 as a possible D gene (5 bases). Germline-derived CDR1 and CDR2 are ENHRY and SYGVKD. Trimming removed 11 bases at V and 6 bases at J, with 13 bases between. This CDR3 is built from 12 residues.

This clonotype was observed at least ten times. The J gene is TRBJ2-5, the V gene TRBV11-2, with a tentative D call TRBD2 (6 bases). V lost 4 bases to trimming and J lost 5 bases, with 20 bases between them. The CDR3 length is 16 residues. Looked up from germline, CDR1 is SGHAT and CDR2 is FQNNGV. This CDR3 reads CASSSRRGGTWETQYF. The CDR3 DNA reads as TGTGCCAGCAGCTCACGACGCGGAGGGACCTGGGAGACCCAGTACTTC.

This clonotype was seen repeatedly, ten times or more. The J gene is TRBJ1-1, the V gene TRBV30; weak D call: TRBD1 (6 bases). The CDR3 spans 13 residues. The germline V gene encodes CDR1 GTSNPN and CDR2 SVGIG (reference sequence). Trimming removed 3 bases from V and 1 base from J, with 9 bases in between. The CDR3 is CAWSPTGNTEAFF. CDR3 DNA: TGTGCCTGGAGCCCGACAGGGAACACTGAAGCTTTCTTT.

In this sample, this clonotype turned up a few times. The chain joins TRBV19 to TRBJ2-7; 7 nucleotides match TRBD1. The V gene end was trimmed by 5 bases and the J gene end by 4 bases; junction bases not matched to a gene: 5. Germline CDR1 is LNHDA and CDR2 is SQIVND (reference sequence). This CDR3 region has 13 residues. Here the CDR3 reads CASSHPQGYEQYF. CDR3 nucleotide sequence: TGTGCCAGTAGTCACCCACAGGGGTACGAGCAGTACTTC. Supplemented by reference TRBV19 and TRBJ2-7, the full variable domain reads DGGITQSPKYLFRKEGQNVTLSCEQNLNHDAMYWYRQDPGQGLRLIYYSQIVNDFQKGDIAEGYSVSREKKESFPLTVTSAQKNPTAFYLCASSHPQGYEQYFGPGTRLTVT.

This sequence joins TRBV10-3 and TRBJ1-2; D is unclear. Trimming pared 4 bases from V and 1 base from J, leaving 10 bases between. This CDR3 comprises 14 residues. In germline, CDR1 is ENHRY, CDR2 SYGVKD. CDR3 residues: CAISGQTVNYGYTF. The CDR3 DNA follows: TGTGCCATCAGTGGCCAGACCGTTAACTATGGCTACACCTTC.

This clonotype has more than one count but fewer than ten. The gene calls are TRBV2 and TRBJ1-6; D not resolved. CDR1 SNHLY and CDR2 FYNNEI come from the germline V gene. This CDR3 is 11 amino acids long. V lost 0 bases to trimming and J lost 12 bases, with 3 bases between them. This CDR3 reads CASSEARPLHF. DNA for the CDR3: TGTGCCAGCAGTGAAGCGAGACCCCTCCACTTT.

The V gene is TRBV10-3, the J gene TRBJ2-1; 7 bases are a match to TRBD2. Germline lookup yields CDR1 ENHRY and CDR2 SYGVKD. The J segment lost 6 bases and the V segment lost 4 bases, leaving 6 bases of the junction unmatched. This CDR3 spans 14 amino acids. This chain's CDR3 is CAISGGLGGNEQFF. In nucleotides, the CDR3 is TGTGCCATCAGTGGAGGACTAGGTGGCAATGAGCAGTTCTTC.

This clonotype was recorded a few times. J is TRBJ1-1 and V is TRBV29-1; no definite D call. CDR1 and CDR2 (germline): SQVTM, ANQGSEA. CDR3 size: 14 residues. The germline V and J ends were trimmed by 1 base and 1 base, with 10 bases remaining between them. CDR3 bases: TGCAGCGTTGAAGGGTACGGGGAGAACACTGAAGCTTTCTTT. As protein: CSVEGYGENTEAFF.

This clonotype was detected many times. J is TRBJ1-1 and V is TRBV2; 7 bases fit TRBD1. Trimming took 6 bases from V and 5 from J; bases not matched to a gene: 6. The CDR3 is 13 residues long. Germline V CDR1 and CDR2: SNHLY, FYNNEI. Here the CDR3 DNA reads TGTGCCAGCAGAGATACAGGGGTTACTGAAGCTTTCTTT. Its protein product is CASRDTGVTEAFF. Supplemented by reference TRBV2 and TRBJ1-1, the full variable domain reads EPEVTQTPSHQVTQMGQEVILRCVPISNHLYFYWYRQILGQKVEFLVSFYNNEISEKSEIFDDQFSVERPDGSNFTLKIRSTKLEDSAMYFCASRDTGVTEAFFGQGTRLTVV.

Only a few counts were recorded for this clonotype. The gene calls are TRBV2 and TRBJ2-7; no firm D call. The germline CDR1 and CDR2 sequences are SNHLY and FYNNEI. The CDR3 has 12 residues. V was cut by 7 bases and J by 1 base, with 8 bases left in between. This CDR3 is CASMAVSYEQYF. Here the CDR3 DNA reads TGTGCCAGCATGGCAGTTTCCTACGAGCAGTACTTC.

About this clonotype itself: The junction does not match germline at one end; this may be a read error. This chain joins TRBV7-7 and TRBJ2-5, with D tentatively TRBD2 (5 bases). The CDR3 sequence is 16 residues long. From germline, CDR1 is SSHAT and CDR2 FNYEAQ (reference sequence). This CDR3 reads CASSRTGGGPQETQYF. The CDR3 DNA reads TGTGCTAGCAGCAGGACGGGCGGCGGGCCCCAAGAGACCCAGTACTTC.